One sample yielded the 15 T cell receptor beta chains listed below, sequenced in a study of blood T cell repertoires in COVID-19. Assay used: immunoSEQ multiplex PCR; TCRdb lists only in-frame clones, some missing. The repertoire holds 110,000 or so clones, roughly four fifths seen once, with about 12% in the top ten. The sequenced sample consisted of peripheral blood. These receptors came from a human donor in a cohort sampled during active COVID-19.

V and J are TRBV19 and TRBJ2-3; tentative D call: TRBD1 (5 bases). Germline loops: CDR1 LNHDA, CDR2 SQIVND (reference sequence). This CDR3 region has 14 residues. The V gene lost 6 bases and the J gene lost 6 bases, with 16 bases spanning the gap. Here the CDR3 DNA reads TGTGCCAGTAGCTCGACAGACGGCCGGGATACGCAGTATTTT. Translating it yields CASSSTDGRDTQYF.

The CDR3 DNA is TGTGCCAGCAGTGAAGCGAGGCAGGGGGCAGGAAACACCATATATTTT. Its translation is CASSEARQGAGNTIYF. The chain carries TRBV2 and TRBJ1-3; 8 bases line up with TRBD1. The CDR3 sequence is 16 residues long. V dropped 0 bases and J dropped 4; count of bases not matched to a gene: 5. The germline gives CDR1 SNHLY, CDR2 FYNNEI.

A single count supports this clone. This chain links TRBV24-1 with TRBJ2-2, with 8 bases lining up with TRBD1. Trimming removed 4 bases from V and 2 bases from J; junction bases left unmatched: 8. There are 17 residues in the CDR3. Germline V lookup: CDR1 KGHDR, CDR2 SFDVKD. CDR3 bases: TGTGCCACCAGTGACCCCTACTCAGGGGGCAACACCGGGGAGCTGTTTTTT. This translates into CATSDPYSGGNTGELFF.

This sequence joins TRBV5-4 and TRBJ2-1; D not resolved. The CDR3 sequence is 14 residues long. Per germline, CDR1 SGHNT and CDR2 YYREEE (reference sequence). Between the trimmed V and J ends, which lost 0 bases and 4 bases, there was a span of 8 bases. The CDR3 is CASSLATSYNEQFF. In DNA, the CDR3 is TGTGCCAGCAGCTTGGCCACATCGTACAATGAGCAGTTCTTC.

In nucleotides, the CDR3 is TGTGCCAGTACCGCACTCGGACAGGACGACTATGGCTACACCTTC. Its translation: CASTALGQDDYGYTF. The V call is TRBV19, the J call TRBJ1-2, with TRBD1 identical over 7 bases. Germline CDR1 reads LNHDA; CDR2 reads SQIVND (reference sequence). V lost 7 bases and J lost 3; bases outside the gene matches: 11. The CDR3 contains 15 residues.

The CDR3 sequence: CASSRGTGRSGELFF. The CDR3 DNA is TGTGCCAGCAGTCGCGGGACAGGGAGGTCCGGGGAGCTGTTTTTT. The chain joins TRBV13 to TRBJ2-2; 9 bases fit TRBD1. The germline V gene encodes CDR1 PRHDT and CDR2 FYEKMQ (reference sequence). The CDR3 spans 15 residues. With V trimmed by 6 bases and J by 6 bases, 8 bases remained unmatched. Full variable domain (outside the CDR3, taken from reference TRBV13 and TRBJ2-2): AAGVIQSPRHLIKEKRETATLKCYPIPRHDTVYWYQQGPGQDPQFLISFYEKMQSDKGSIPDRFSAQQFSDYHSELNMSSLELGDSALYFCASSRGTGRSGELFFGEGSRLTVL.

The V gene is TRBV29-1, the J gene TRBJ2-5, with 7 bases that match TRBD2. CDR3 length: 15 amino acids. CDR1 is SQVTM and CDR2 is ANQGSEA in the germline V gene. Trimming at V came to 1 base and at J to 1 base, leaving 6 bases not matched to a gene. The CDR3 loop is CSVEGTTSAQETQYF. In nucleotides, the CDR3 is TGCAGCGTTGAAGGGACCACTAGCGCCCAAGAGACCCAGTACTTC.

This chain uses TRBV15 with TRBJ1-4; unclear D gene. CDR1 LNHNV and CDR2 YYDKDF come from the germline V gene (reference sequence). The V gene lost 1 base and the J gene lost 4 bases, with 13 bases spanning the gap. The length of the CDR3 is 16 residues. The CDR3 is CATSRVPGLFNEKLFF. As DNA, the CDR3 is TGTGCCACCAGCAGAGTCCCCGGACTGTTTAATGAAAAACTGTTTTTT.

V usage is TRBV28 and J usage is TRBJ2-5; 8 bases match TRBD1. Germline assignment: CDR1 MDHEN and CDR2 SYDVKM. The CDR3 is made up of 15 amino acids. V was pared by 3 bases and J by 2 bases, with 5 bases of the junction left unmatched. The CDR3 coding sequence is TGTGCCAGCAGTTTGTCAGGGGGCGGGCAAGAGACCCAGTACTTC. Amino acid sequence: CASSLSGGGQETQYF.

The chain is built from TRBV6-5 and TRBJ2-5, with a weak D call TRBD2 (7 bases). From germline, CDR1 is MNHEY and CDR2 SVGAGI. This CDR3 is 14 amino acids long. Trimming cost V 0 bases and J 5 bases, with 10 bases left between them. CDR3 coding DNA: TGTGCCAGCAGTTACTCGGGGGGGCAGGAGACCCAGTACTTC. Amino acids: CASSYSGGQETQYF.

The chain recombines TRBV7-2 with TRBJ1-2; TRBD1 matches at 8 bases. Germline V gene data show CDR1 as SGHTA and CDR2 as FQGNSA. The CDR3 totals 18 residues. The J segment lost 3 bases and the V segment lost 5 bases, leaving 17 bases of the junction unmatched. The CDR3 sequence is CASSPHMASTGGDYGYTF. The CDR3 region has the DNA TGTGCCAGCAGCCCACATATGGCGTCTACAGGGGGGGACTATGGCTACACCTTC.

The chain couples TRBV3-1 (or the pseudogene TRBV3-2) to TRBJ2-5; TRBD2 aligns across 7 bases. The germline V gene has CDR1 LGHDT and CDR2 YNNKEL (reference sequence). This CDR3 has 13 residues. Unmatched junction bases numbered 4, after V lost 4 bases and J lost 5 bases. The CDR3 here is CASSRSGGETQYF. DNA for the CDR3: TGTGCCAGCAGCCGTTCCGGGGGGGAGACCCAGTACTTC.

Here the CDR3 DNA reads TGTGCCAGCAGTTTTCCCCCGGTCCGGGAGACCCAGTACTTC. It yields the protein CASSFPPVRETQYF. V is TRBV28 and J is TRBJ2-5; no reliable D call. V lost 3 bases to trimming and J lost 5 bases, with 13 bases between them. The CDR3 is made up of 14 amino acids. Germline CDR1 is MDHEN and CDR2 is SYDVKM. The whole variable domain, filled in from reference TRBV28 and TRBJ2-5, reads DVKVTQSSRYLVKRTGEKVFLECVQDMDHENMFWYRQDPGLGLRLIYFSYDVKMKEKGDIPEGYSVSREKKERFSLILESASTNQTSMYLCASSFPPVRETQYFGPGTRLLVL.

The chain recombines TRBV9 with TRBJ1-2, with 7 positions matching TRBD1. V was pared by 4 bases and J by 1 base, with 4 bases of the junction left unmatched. Germline-derived CDR1 and CDR2 are SGDLS and YYNGEE. The CDR3 has 14 amino acids. Here the CDR3 DNA reads TGTGCCAGCAGCCTCGGGACAGTTAACTATGGCTACACCTTC. As protein: CASSLGTVNYGYTF.

This clone was recorded once. This CDR3 is CASRATGTNSPLHF. In nucleotides, the CDR3 is TGTGCCAGCAGGGCGACAGGGACTAATTCACCCCTCCACTTT. V and J are TRBV6-5 and TRBJ1-6; 7 bases map to TRBD1. V shed 6 bases and J 6 bases; nucleotides not matched to a gene: 5. Per germline, CDR1 MNHEY and CDR2 SVGAGI. The CDR3 covers 14 residues.